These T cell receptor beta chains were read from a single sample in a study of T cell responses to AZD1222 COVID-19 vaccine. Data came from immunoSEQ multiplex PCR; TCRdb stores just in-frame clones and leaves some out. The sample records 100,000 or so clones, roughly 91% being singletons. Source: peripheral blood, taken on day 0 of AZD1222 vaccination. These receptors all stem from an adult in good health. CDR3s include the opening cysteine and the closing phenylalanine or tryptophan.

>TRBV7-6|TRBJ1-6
CASSLETGDSYNSPLHF
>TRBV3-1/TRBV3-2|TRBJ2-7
CASRIGVRGHYEQYF
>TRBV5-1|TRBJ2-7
CASSLGPSSYEQYF
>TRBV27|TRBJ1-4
CASSNRATNEKLFF
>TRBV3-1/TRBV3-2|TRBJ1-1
CASSQEIRTGEAFF
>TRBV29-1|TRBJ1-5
CSVRTGGPEPQHF
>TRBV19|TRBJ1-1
CASSVNTANTEAFF
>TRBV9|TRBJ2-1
CASSPEGGSSYNEQFF
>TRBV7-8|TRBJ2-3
CASSLVLVGTDTQYF
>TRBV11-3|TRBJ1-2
CASSSRTGGKDGYTF
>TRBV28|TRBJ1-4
CASSAGVSEKLFF
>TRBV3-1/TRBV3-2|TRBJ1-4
CASSRLGQAEKLFF
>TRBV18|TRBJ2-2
CASSLWQGTQNTGELFF
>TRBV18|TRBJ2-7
CASSPGTGREEQYF
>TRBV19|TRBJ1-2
CASSISTDNYGYTF
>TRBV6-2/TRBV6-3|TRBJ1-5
CASSYGTGGPQHF
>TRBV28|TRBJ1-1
CASSPPHKGTFF
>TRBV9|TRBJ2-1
CASTDGQAGFNEQFF
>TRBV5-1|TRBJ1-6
CASSSLRAGGNSPLHF
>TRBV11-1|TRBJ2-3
CASSPGLAASTDTQYF
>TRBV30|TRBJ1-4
CAWGQKINEKLFF
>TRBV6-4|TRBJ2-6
CASSDSGGAGANVLTF
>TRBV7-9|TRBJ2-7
CASSPDTYEQYF
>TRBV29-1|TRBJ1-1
CSVGGHPNTEAFF
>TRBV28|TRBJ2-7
CAPDVRLGSYEQYF
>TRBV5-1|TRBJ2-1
CASSFNGPNSYNEQFF
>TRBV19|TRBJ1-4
CASSIGGQGNEKLFF
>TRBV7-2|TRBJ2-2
CASSLTLSRLAGGTGELFF
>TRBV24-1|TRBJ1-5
CATSDSRWTGNQPQHF
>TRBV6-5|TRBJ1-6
CYQGRDNSPLHF
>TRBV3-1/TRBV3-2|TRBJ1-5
CASSQSGQGARNQPQHF
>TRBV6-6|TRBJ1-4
CASSYSRDRPNEKLFF
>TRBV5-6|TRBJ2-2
CASSLRGRLPAGELFF
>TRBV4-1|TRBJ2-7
CASSQGLGTYEQYF
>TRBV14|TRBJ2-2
CASSQDEPGESGELFF
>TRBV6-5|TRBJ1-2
CASRPGGGPNYGYTF
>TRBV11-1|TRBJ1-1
CASSPWSLGTEAFF
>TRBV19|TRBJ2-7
CASSRDQGYEQYF
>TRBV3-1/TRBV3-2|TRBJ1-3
CASSRDLSIAGNTIYF
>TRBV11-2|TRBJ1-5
CASSLVGNPNQPQHF
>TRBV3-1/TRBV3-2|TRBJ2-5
CASSQEDGGQYF
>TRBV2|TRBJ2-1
CASSEERGEQFF
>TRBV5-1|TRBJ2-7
CASSRQGPPYEQYF
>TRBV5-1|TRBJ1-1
CASSLTGLNTEAFF
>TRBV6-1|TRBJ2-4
CASSEFGEIGRKAKNIQYF
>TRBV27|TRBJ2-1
CASSFRRGSGANEQFF
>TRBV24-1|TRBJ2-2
CATSDSDSTNTGELFF
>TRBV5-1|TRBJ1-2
CASSLWRQGYGYTF
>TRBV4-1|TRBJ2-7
CASSQVETGVGYEQYF
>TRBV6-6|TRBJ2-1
CASRKGGGYNEQFF
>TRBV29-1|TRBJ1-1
CSVPGTANTEAFF
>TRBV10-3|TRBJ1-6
CAISESTGLSSPLHF
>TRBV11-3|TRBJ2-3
CASSRLAGAGDTQYF
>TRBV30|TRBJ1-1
CAWSYIPRGRMSTEAFF
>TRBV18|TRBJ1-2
CASSPGQALGNYGYTF
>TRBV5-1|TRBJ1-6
CASSSRTGAYNSPLHF